This T cell receptor (beta chain) appears in the sequencing data of a study of control samples from healthy donors and cancer patients. Profiled with immunoSEQ multiplex PCR; TCRdb holds only in-frame clones, not every one. This table has around 170,000 clones, around nine tenths appearing once. Trimming took off 2 bases at V and 0 bases at J, with 14 bases between the two ends. The CDR3 runs to 16 residues. Looked up from germline, CDR1 is SNHLY and CDR2 is FYNNEI. The specimen sequenced was blood. The sequence was collected from a woman in her 30s in good health. The J gene is TRBJ2-7, the V gene TRBV2, with D tentatively TRBD2 (7 bases). CDR3 loop: CASSEMGGGGSYEQYF. The CDR3 bases are TGTGCCAGCAGTGAAATGGGGGGGGGCGGCTCCTACGAGCAGTACTTC.